The entry that follows covers one TCR beta chain sequence. V was pared by 4 bases and J by 1 base, with 4 bases of the junction left unmatched. Germline loops: CDR1 MNHNY, CDR2 SVGAGI (reference sequence). The CDR3 length is 16 residues. Profiling relied on immunoSEQ multiplex PCR, and the TCRdb table lists in-frame clones only, not all of them. Of 10,000 to 15,000 clones listed, almost 96% are singletons. The sample comes from a study of neoadjuvant nivolumab and ipilimumab in lung cancer. This sequence originates from an adult with non-small cell lung cancer. The sample in question was peripheral blood, obtained after neoadjuvant nivolumab, alone or with ipilimumab, at or shortly before surgery. This sequence joins TRBV6-6 and TRBJ2-1, with 10 bases aligning to TRBD2. For the CDR3, the DNA is TGTGCCAGCAGTTCCCCAGCGGGAGGGTCCTACAATGAGCAGTTCTTC. Protein: CASSSPAGGSYNEQFF.